This T cell receptor beta chain emerged from a study of T cells expressing NK-cell markers. Following a re-call of the 5' RACE reads, TCRdb has one entry per CDR3 protein and lacks DNA. The sample data list a few hundred thousand distinct CDR3 sequences. The CDR3 sequence is 11 residues long. Germline V gene sequence: CDR1 SQVTM, CDR2 ANQGSEA. This chain connects TRBV29-1 to TRBJ2-7; TCRdb's D call, TRBD1, is unchecked because there is no DNA. The receptor's source is a woman aged 45-65 years in good health. Specimen: blood T cells: a sorted CD56 or NKG2C T cell subset, CD4+ or CD8+ T cells, or bulk PBMC T cells (not recorded which). Here the CDR3 reads CSVDTGSGQYF.